The sequence of this T cell receptor beta chain was determined in a study of T cells in Graves' hyperthyroidism and ophthalmopathy. Germline CDR1 is LNHDA and CDR2 is SQIVND (reference sequence). The V and J ends lost 3 bases and 5 bases, in that order; junction bases with no gene match: 10. This CDR3 is 15 amino acids long. The investigators amplified TCR beta CDR3 regions from RNA transcripts. A first-round RT-PCR of the TCR CDR3 used the HTBI primer set. TCRdb processed the multiplex PCR reads anew with MiXCR; each CDR3 protein has one entry. The sample contains over 350,000 distinct CDR3 sequences, about an eighth of which appear only once.

Material for sequencing was blood. This receptor was obtained from a man aged 45 to 65 with Graves' ophthalmopathy. The rearrangement links TRBV19 to TRBJ2-7; 7 nucleotides agree with TRBD1. The chain's CDR3 is CASSMTGTALHEQYF. The DNA of the CDR3 is TGTGCCAGTAGTATGACTGGGACAGCTCTCCACGAGCAGTACTTC.